Following are 21 T cell receptor beta chains from one sample sequenced in a study of cytotoxic CD8 clonotypes in ibrutinib-treated CLL (dated by TCRdb to the early 2020s). The method behind the library was the immunoSEQ multiplex PCR assay. In TCRdb, the immuneACCESS table is reduced to in-frame sequences with V and J assigned. These tables do not hold every clone; where another copy was compared, an unresolved V gene accounts for under half, and the others remain unexplained. The sample table shows approximately 100,000 clones, and roughly 80% are seen once. The top ten hold 25% to 40% of the sample. In the paper's terms, the time point label means: about twelve months on ibrutinib. The specimen was PBMCs, collected after 12 months of ibrutinib treatment. The receptors here all came from a human donor with chronic lymphocytic leukemia.

The chain carries TRBV27 and TRBJ1-6; no clear D. Germline CDR1 MNHEY, CDR2 SMNVEV (reference sequence). Trimming left V 5 bases short and J 0 bases short, with 17 bases between. CDR3 length equals 18 residues. In DNA form, the CDR3 reads TGTGCCAGCAGTACCTCGCTACAAGGGAGCTCCTATAATTCACCCCTCCACTTT. Its translation is CASSTSLQGSSYNSPLHF.

With respect to this clone: Sequence at one end of the junction differs from germline and may be a read error. The chain links TRBV7-7 to TRBJ1-1, with TRBD1 as a possible D gene (6 bases). CDR3 length: 15 residues. In germline, CDR1 is SSHAT, CDR2 FNYEAQ (reference sequence). CDR3 DNA sequence: TGTGCTAGCAGCCGGGACATAAGGAGGAACACTGAAGCTTTCTTT. Its translation: CASSRDIRRNTEAFF.

This rearrangement joins TRBV19 to TRBJ1-6; a possible D gene is TRBD1 (5 bases). Germline-derived CDR1 and CDR2 are LNHDA and SQIVND (reference sequence). The CDR3 totals 16 residues. Between the trimmed V and J ends, which lost 7 bases and 6 bases, there was a span of 19 bases. This CDR3 reads CASTMMGRIPNSPLHF. Here the CDR3 DNA reads TGTGCCAGTACCATGATGGGACGGATCCCTAATTCACCCCTCCACTTT.

This chain connects TRBV7-2 to TRBJ1-1; possibly TRBD1 for D (6 bases). This CDR3 comprises 14 residues. The germline gives CDR1 SGHTA, CDR2 FQGNSA. Trimming removed 5 bases from V and 2 bases from J, with 12 bases in between. DNA for the CDR3: TGTGCCAGCAGCGGTCAGGGGAGAAACACTGAAGCTTTCTTT. It is translated as CASSGQGRNTEAFF.

The rearrangement joins TRBV4-2 to TRBJ1-1; perhaps TRBD1 as D (5 bases). The CDR3 is made up of 13 amino acids. The germline V and J ends were trimmed by 5 bases and 8 bases, with 15 bases remaining between them. Germline CDR1 reads LGHNA; CDR2 reads YNFKEQ. CDR3 protein: CASSLDTHREAFF. In nucleotides, the CDR3 is TGTGCCAGCAGCTTGGACACGCACAGAGAAGCTTTCTTT.

The CDR3 bases are TGCGCCAGCAGCCTGGGGGTTGAGGGAAACACCATATATTTT. Translation gives CASSLGVEGNTIYF. The V call is TRBV5-1, the J call TRBJ1-3, with D possibly matching TRBD1 (5 bases). The CDR3 covers 14 residues. Germline V gives CDR1 SGHRS, CDR2 YFSETQ. V lost 4 bases and J 4 bases, leaving 12 bases between the germline ends.

The genes are TRBV18 and TRBJ2-2; maybe TRBD1 (5 bases). The V and J ends lost 4 bases and 1 base respectively, with 7 bases between them. This CDR3 contains 14 residues. CDR1 KGHSH and CDR2 LQKENI come from the germline V gene. CDR3: CASSLRGNTGELFF. Written as DNA, the CDR3 is TGTGCCAGCTCACTTAGGGGGAACACCGGGGAGCTGTTTTTT. The full variable domain, rest sourced from reference TRBV18 and TRBJ2-2, is NAGVMQNPRHLVRRRGQEARLRCSPMKGHSHVYWYRQLPEEGLKFMVYLQKENIIDESGMPKERFSAEFPKEGPSILRIQQVVRGDSAAYFCASSLRGNTGELFFGEGSRLTVL.

J is TRBJ1-6 and V is TRBV9, with 7 bases aligning to TRBD1. The length of the CDR3 is 14 residues. Per the germline V gene, CDR1 is SGDLS and CDR2 is YYNGEE. V lost 2 bases, J lost 8 bases, and 4 bases stayed unmatched. The CDR3 sequence: CASSVEGADSPLHF. The CDR3 bases are TGTGCCAGCAGCGTTGAGGGGGCGGATTCACCCCTCCACTTT.

The J gene is TRBJ1-5, the V gene TRBV30; 7 nucleotides align to TRBD1. The CDR3 totals 15 residues. The junction had 5 bases not matched to a gene; V was cut back by 2 bases and J by 1 base. Per germline, CDR1 GTSNPN and CDR2 SVGIG (reference sequence). The CDR3, as DNA: TGTGCCTGGAGTAGGGTGACAGGGAGCAATCAGCCCCAGCATTTT. It specifies CAWSRVTGSNQPQHF.

The rearrangement joins TRBV11-3 to TRBJ2-3; TRBD1 agrees at 8 bases. The CDR3 extends over 16 amino acids. Looked up from germline, CDR1 is SGHNT and CDR2 is YENEEA. V trimming: 5 bases; J trimming: 2 bases; junction bases outside the gene matches: 9. The CDR3 DNA is TGTGCCAGCAGCCCCGGACAGGGAGTTGTCACAGATACGCAGTATTTT. Its protein is CASSPGQGVVTDTQYF.

This clone has more than one count but fewer than ten. The chain has TRBV2 and TRBJ1-4; possible D gene TRBD1, 5 bases. The CDR3 spans 15 residues. V was pared by 6 bases and J by 3 bases, with 14 bases between. Germline assignment: CDR1 SNHLY and CDR2 FYNNEI. The CDR3 sequence is CASRAGGTPNEKLFF. The CDR3 region has the DNA TGTGCCAGCAGAGCTGGGGGGACGCCTAATGAAAAACTGTTTTTT.

This sequence joins TRBV6-5 and TRBJ2-1; D not certain. CDR1 and CDR2 from the germline V gene are MNHEY and SVGAGI. Between the trimmed V and J ends, which lost 8 bases and 0 bases, there was a span of 5 bases. CDR3 size: 12 residues. The CDR3 DNA is TGTGCCAGCTCACGCTCCTACAATGAGCAGTTCTTC. Its translation: CASSRSYNEQFF.

V and J are TRBV5-5 and TRBJ2-1; 10 bases are shared with TRBD2. The ends lost 4 bases at V and 5 bases at J; junction bases unmatched: 12. The germline CDR1 and CDR2 sequences are SGHKS and YYEKEE (reference sequence). The CDR3 is made up of 17 amino acids. The CDR3: CASSVRPGLARNNEQFF. In DNA, the CDR3 is TGTGCCAGCAGCGTCCGACCGGGACTAGCGCGGAACAATGAGCAGTTCTTC.

The chain has TRBV5-1 and TRBJ2-1, with D perhaps matching TRBD1 (5 bases). Germline-derived CDR1 and CDR2 are SGHRS and YFSETQ. Trimming shortened V by 4 bases and J by 7 bases, and 9 bases separated the two germline ends. The CDR3 covers 12 residues. DNA for the CDR3: TGCGCCAGCAGCAGCCAGGGTAATGAGCAGTTCTTC. Its translation: CASSSQGNEQFF.

This chain joins TRBV2 and TRBJ2-7; the D call may be TRBD1 or TRBD2 (6 bases each). Germline V gene lookup returns CDR1 SNHLY and CDR2 FYNNEI. The CDR3 covers 14 residues. The ends were cut back, 6 bases at V and 6 bases at J, with 18 bases in the middle. The CDR3 DNA follows: TGTGCCAGCAGCGGGGGAGCTGTAGGGGGCGAGCAGTACTTC. This translates into CASSGGAVGGEQYF. The full variable domain, its missing parts supplied by reference TRBV2 and TRBJ2-7, is EPEVTQTPSHQVTQMGQEVILRCVPISNHLYFYWYRQILGQKVEFLVSFYNNEISEKSEIFDDQFSVERPDGSNFTLKIRSTKLEDSAMYFCASSGGAVGGEQYFGPGTRLTVT.

This clone was observed once. This rearrangement joins TRBV5-6 to TRBJ2-5, with TRBD1 as a possible D gene (5 bases). This CDR3 spans 16 amino acids. V was trimmed by 5 bases and J by 5 bases, leaving 22 bases between them. Looked up from germline, CDR1 is SGHDT and CDR2 is YYEEEE. The CDR3 coding sequence is TGTGCCAGCAGTTCGCCCGACAGCCAGTTCGGGGAGACCCAGTACTTC. Its translation: CASSSPDSQFGETQYF.

This clone showed up just once. The chain joins TRBV5-6 to TRBJ1-1; TRBD1 agrees at 7 bases. The CDR3 is 14 residues long. In germline, CDR1 is SGHDT, CDR2 YYEEEE. V dropped 8 bases and J dropped 3; count of bases not matched to a gene: 10. In DNA form, the CDR3 reads TGTGCCAGTACACAGGGGCCAACCGACACTGAAGCTTTCTTT. Protein sequence: CASTQGPTDTEAFF. Full variable domain (rest looked up from reference TRBV5-6 and TRBJ1-1): DAGVTQSPTHLIKTRGQQVTLRCSPKSGHDTVSWYQQALGQGPQFIFQYYEEEERQRGNFPDRFSGHQFPNYSSELNVNALLLGDSALYLCASTQGPTDTEAFFGQGTRLTVV.

This chain joins TRBV2 and TRBJ1-1; D is undetermined. Trimming took 6 bases from V and 6 from J, leaving 11 bases between them. CDR3 length: 12 amino acids. Germline lookup yields CDR1 SNHLY and CDR2 FYNNEI. CDR3 bases: TGTGCCAGCAGCAACGGGATGTCTGAAGCTTTCTTT. Translated, it gives CASSNGMSEAFF.

This sequence joins TRBV14 and TRBJ2-5; D gene uncertain. This CDR3 region has 12 residues. Trimming left V 6 bases short and J 5 bases short, with 10 bases between. Germline CDR1 SGHDN, CDR2 FVKESK. The CDR3, as DNA: TGTGCCAGCAGTATGGCGGTGGAGACCCAGTACTTC. Translation gives CASSMAVETQYF.

The J gene is TRBJ1-2, the V gene TRBV27; 9 bases line up with TRBD1. CDR3 length: 17 residues. The trim removed 3 bases at V and 2 bases at J, leaving 10 bases unmatched. Germline assignment: CDR1 MNHEY and CDR2 SMNVEV (reference sequence). The CDR3: CASSFISTGGANYGYTF. Written as DNA, the CDR3 is TGTGCCAGCAGTTTTATTAGTACAGGGGGCGCAAACTATGGCTACACCTTC.

This chain uses TRBV6-5 with TRBJ2-5, with D perhaps matching TRBD1 or TRBD2 (5 bases each). CDR3 length: 14 residues. V lost 6 bases and J 6 bases, leaving 17 bases between the germline ends. CDR1 and CDR2 (germline): MNHEY, SVGAGI. CDR3 DNA: TGTGCCAGCAGGATGGTTGGGGGTATCCAGACCCAGTACTTC. It is translated as CASRMVGGIQTQYF.